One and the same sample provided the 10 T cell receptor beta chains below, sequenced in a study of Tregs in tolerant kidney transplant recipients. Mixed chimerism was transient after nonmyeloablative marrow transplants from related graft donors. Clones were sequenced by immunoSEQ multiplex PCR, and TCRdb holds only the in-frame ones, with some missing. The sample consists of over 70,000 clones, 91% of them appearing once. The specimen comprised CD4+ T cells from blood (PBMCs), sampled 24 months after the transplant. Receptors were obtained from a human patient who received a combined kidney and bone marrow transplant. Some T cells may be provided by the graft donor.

The CDR3: CASSLTGTGNNEQFF. DNA of the CDR3: TGTGCCAGCAGCTTAACGGGGACAGGGAACAATGAGCAGTTCTTC. This chain connects TRBV7-3 to TRBJ2-1, with 9 bases aligning to TRBD1. Germline loops: CDR1 SGHTA, CDR2 FQGTGA. The V and J ends lost 0 bases and 5 bases, in that order; junction bases with no gene match: 2. The CDR3 runs to 15 residues.

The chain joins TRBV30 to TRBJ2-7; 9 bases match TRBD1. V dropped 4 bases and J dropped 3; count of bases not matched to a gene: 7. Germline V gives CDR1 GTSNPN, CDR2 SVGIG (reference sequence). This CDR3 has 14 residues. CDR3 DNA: TGTGCCTGGACGGACAGGGGCTCCTTCTACGAGCAGTACTTC. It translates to CAWTDRGSFYEQYF.

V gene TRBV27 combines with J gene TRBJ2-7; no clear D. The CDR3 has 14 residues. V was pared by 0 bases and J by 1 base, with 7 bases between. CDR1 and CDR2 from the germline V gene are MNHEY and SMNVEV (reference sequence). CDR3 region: CASSLSSLSYEQYF. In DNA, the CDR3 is TGTGCCAGCAGTTTATCAAGCCTTTCCTACGAGCAGTACTTC.

CDR3 coding DNA: TGCGCCAGCAGCCGTGAGGGGGCATTTGAAAACACCATATATTTT. Amino acids: CASSREGAFENTIYF. This chain connects TRBV5-1 to TRBJ1-3, with 7 bases fitting TRBD1. The junction had 10 bases not matched to a gene; V was cut back by 4 bases and J by 6 bases. CDR1 is SGHRS, CDR2 YFSETQ, per germline. This CDR3 is 15 amino acids long.

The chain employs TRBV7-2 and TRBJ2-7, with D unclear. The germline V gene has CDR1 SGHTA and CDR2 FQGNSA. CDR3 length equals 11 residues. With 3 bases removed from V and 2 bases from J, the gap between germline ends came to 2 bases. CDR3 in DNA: TGTGCCAGCAGCTTCGCCTACGAGCAGTACTTC. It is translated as CASSFAYEQYF.

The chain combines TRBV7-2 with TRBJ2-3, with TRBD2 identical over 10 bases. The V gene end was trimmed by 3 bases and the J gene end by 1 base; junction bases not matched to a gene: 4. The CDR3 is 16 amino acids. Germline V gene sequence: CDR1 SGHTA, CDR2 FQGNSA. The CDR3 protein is CASSFGGTSGTDTQYF. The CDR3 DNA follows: TGTGCCAGCAGCTTCGGAGGGACTAGCGGCACAGATACGCAGTATTTT.

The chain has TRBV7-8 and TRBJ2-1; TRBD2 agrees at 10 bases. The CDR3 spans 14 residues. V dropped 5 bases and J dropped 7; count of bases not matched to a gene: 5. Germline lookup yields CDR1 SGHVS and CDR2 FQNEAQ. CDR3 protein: CASSLSGGLNEQFF. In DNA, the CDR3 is TGTGCCAGCAGCCTTAGCGGGGGGTTGAATGAGCAGTTCTTC.

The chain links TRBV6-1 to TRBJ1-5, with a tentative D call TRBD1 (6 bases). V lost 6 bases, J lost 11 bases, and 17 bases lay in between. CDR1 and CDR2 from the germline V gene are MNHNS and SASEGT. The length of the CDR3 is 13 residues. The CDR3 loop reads CASRTGTLGTQHF. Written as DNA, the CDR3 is TGTGCCAGCAGAACAGGGACCCTAGGGACCCAGCATTTT.

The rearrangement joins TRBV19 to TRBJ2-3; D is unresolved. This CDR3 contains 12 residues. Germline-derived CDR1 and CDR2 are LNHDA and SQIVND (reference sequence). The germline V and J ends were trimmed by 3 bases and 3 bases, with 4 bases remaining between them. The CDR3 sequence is CASSISTDTQYF. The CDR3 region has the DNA TGTGCCAGTAGTATTTCGACAGATACGCAGTATTTT.

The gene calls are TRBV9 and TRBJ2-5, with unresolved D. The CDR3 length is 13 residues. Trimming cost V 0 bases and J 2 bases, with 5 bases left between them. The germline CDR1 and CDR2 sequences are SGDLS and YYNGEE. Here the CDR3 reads CASSVAGQETQYF. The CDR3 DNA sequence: TGTGCCAGCAGCGTAGCGGGTCAAGAGACCCAGTACTTC.